A selection of T cell receptor beta chains follows, all from one sample in a study of control samples from healthy donors and cancer patients. Libraries were prepared by immunoSEQ multiplex PCR; TCRdb keeps only in-frame clonotypes and omits some of them. The sample includes nearly 55,000 clones, roughly 96% of them seen just once. The source material was blood. These receptors were obtained from a woman in her twenties or thirties in good health. Both conserved end residues are part of each CDR3. The order of the fields is V gene, clone size, D gene, J gene, CDR3 DNA, CDR3 protein. A D gene is named only where the DNA matches it firmly. A row's size may be missing; if present it is once, few, many or a size class.

V gene: TRBV11-2
clone size: .
D gene: .
J gene: TRBJ1-1
CDR3 DNA: TGTGCCAGCACCGGCAAGGGGGTGAACACTGAAGCTTTCTTT
CDR3 protein: CASTGKGVNTEAFF

V gene: TRBV2
clone size: .
D gene: TRBD2
J gene: TRBJ2-1
CDR3 DNA: TGTGCCAGCAGGGGGGGGACTCTGACTTACAATGAGCAGTTCTTC
CDR3 protein: CASRGGTLTYNEQFF

V gene: TRBV29-1
clone size: once
D gene: .
J gene: TRBJ1-2
CDR3 DNA: TGCAGCGTTGAAGATCGAAGGGACTATGGCTACACCTTC
CDR3 protein: CSVEDRRDYGYTF

V gene: TRBV11-2
clone size: .
D gene: .
J gene: TRBJ1-4
CDR3 DNA: TGTGCCAGCAGTCCCCGACAGGCAACTAATGAAAAACTGTTTTTT
CDR3 protein: CASSPRQATNEKLFF

V gene: TRBV21-1
clone size: once
D gene: .
J gene: TRBJ1-5
CDR3 DNA: TGTGCCAGCTTCCTAGCGGGGGGGCCTTGCAATCAGCCCCAGCATTTT
CDR3 protein: CASFLAGGPCNQPQHF

V gene: TRBV5-1
clone size: .
D gene: .
J gene: TRBJ2-3
CDR3 DNA: TGCGCCAGCAGCTTGGCCGCGGGACCAAGCACAGATACGCAGTATTTT
CDR3 protein: CASSLAAGPSTDTQYF

V gene: TRBV3-1/TRBV3-2
clone size: once
D gene: TRBD1
J gene: TRBJ1-6
CDR3 DNA: TGTGCCAGCAGCCATGGACAGGGGAATTCACCCCTCCACTTT
CDR3 protein: CASSHGQGNSPLHF

V gene: TRBV6-5
clone size: .
D gene: TRBD1
J gene: TRBJ1-1
CDR3 DNA: TGTGCCAGCAGTTACGGGACAGGGGCTGGGAACACTGAAGCTTTCTTT
CDR3 protein: CASSYGTGAGNTEAFF

V gene: TRBV19
clone size: .
D gene: .
J gene: TRBJ1-5
CDR3 DNA: TGTGCCAGTAGTGAAATCTGGGGGACCAGCAATCAGCCCCAGCATTTT
CDR3 protein: CASSEIWGTSNQPQHF

V gene: TRBV28
clone size: .
D gene: .
J gene: TRBJ1-4
CDR3 DNA: TGTGCCAGCAGTTTATCCAGGGGTGAAAAACTGTTTTTT
CDR3 protein: CASSLSRGEKLFF

V gene: TRBV7-8
clone size: .
D gene: TRBD2
J gene: TRBJ2-1
CDR3 DNA: TGTGCCAGCAGCTTAGCGCGTGGGGGACTAGCGGGCAATGAGCAGTTCTTC
CDR3 protein: CASSLARGGLAGNEQFF

V gene: TRBV30
clone size: .
D gene: .
J gene: TRBJ1-2
CDR3 DNA: TGTGCCTGGATCCCCACCGGGAGCCCCGACTATGGCTACACCTTC
CDR3 protein: CAWIPTGSPDYGYTF

V gene: TRBV25-1
clone size: once
D gene: .
J gene: TRBJ1-1
CDR3 DNA: TGTGCCAGCAAACCCGGACGGAACACTGAAGCTTTCTTT
CDR3 protein: CASKPGRNTEAFF

V gene: TRBV6-1
clone size: .
D gene: TRBD2
J gene: TRBJ2-7
CDR3 DNA: TGTGCCAGCAGTGAGGGACTGGCGGGAGGAGTGCGAGAGCAGTACTTC
CDR3 protein: CASSEGLAGGVREQYF

V gene: TRBV11-2
clone size: .
D gene: .
J gene: TRBJ2-1
CDR3 DNA: TGTGCCAGCAGCTTTTTTTCGGGGAAAAGCTCCTACAATGAGCAGTTCTTC
CDR3 protein: CASSFFSGKSSYNEQFF

V gene: TRBV2
clone size: .
D gene: TRBD2
J gene: TRBJ2-5
CDR3 DNA: TGTGCCAGCGGAATAGCGGGAGATCAGGAGACCCAGTACTTC
CDR3 protein: CASGIAGDQETQYF

V gene: TRBV15
clone size: once
D gene: .
J gene: TRBJ2-6
CDR3 DNA: TGTGCCACCAGCTCAGACGGGTCCCGGGACTTATCTGGGGCCAACGTCCTGACTTTC
CDR3 protein: CATSSDGSRDLSGANVLTF

V gene: TRBV2
clone size: .
D gene: .
J gene: TRBJ1-4
CDR3 DNA: TGTGCCAGCAGTGCTGGGTCGGATGAAAAACTGTTTTTT
CDR3 protein: CASSAGSDEKLFF

V gene: TRBV27
clone size: .
D gene: .
J gene: TRBJ2-1
CDR3 DNA: TGTGCCAGCAGACGCGAGGGGATGGGCCTAGCGCAGCAGTTCTTC
CDR3 protein: CASRREGMGLAQQFF

V gene: TRBV19
clone size: .
D gene: .
J gene: TRBJ1-5
CDR3 DNA: TGTGCCAGTAGAGTCGGGACGGAAATTAATCAGCCCCAGCATTTT
CDR3 protein: CASRVGTEINQPQHF

V gene: TRBV19
clone size: .
D gene: TRBD2
J gene: TRBJ2-3
CDR3 DNA: TGTGCCACCGCGACTAGCGGAGCCACAGATACGCAGTATTTT
CDR3 protein: CATATSGATDTQYF

V gene: TRBV7-6
clone size: .
D gene: TRBD2
J gene: TRBJ2-7
CDR3 DNA: TGTGCCAGCAGCTTAGCGAGCCCCCGCGCGGGGGCCTACGAGCAGTACTTC
CDR3 protein: CASSLASPRAGAYEQYF

V gene: TRBV9
clone size: .
D gene: TRBD1
J gene: TRBJ1-1
CDR3 DNA: TGTGCCAGCAGCGCGGGACAGGGATTCACTGAAGCTTTCTTT
CDR3 protein: CASSAGQGFTEAFF

V gene: TRBV6-1
clone size: .
D gene: .
J gene: TRBJ1-2
CDR3 DNA: TGTGCCAGCAGTGAAGGACCCTACTATGGCTACACCTTC
CDR3 protein: CASSEGPYYGYTF

V gene: TRBV18
clone size: .
D gene: TRBD1
J gene: TRBJ1-2
CDR3 DNA: TGTGCCAGCTCTAGAGGACAGGGGGCGGACGGCTACACCTTC
CDR3 protein: CASSRGQGADGYTF

V gene: TRBV5-1
clone size: .
D gene: .
J gene: TRBJ2-1
CDR3 DNA: TGCGCCAGCAGCTCGGAGTGGCGGTCGGACAATGAGCAGTTCTTC
CDR3 protein: CASSSEWRSDNEQFF

V gene: TRBV6-1
clone size: .
D gene: .
J gene: TRBJ2-2
CDR3 DNA: TGTGCCAGCAGTGAATGGAAGGGACAGAACACCGGGGAGCTGTTTTTT
CDR3 protein: CASSEWKGQNTGELFF

V gene: TRBV27
clone size: .
D gene: .
J gene: TRBJ2-7
CDR3 DNA: TGTGCCAGCAGTTTCGGGCAGGGCGACGAGCAGTACTTC
CDR3 protein: CASSFGQGDEQYF

V gene: TRBV7-2
clone size: .
D gene: .
J gene: TRBJ1-5
CDR3 DNA: TGTGCCAGCAGCCGTGGGTTGAGGGATCAGCCCCAGCATTTT
CDR3 protein: CASSRGLRDQPQHF

V gene: TRBV6-4
clone size: .
D gene: .
J gene: TRBJ1-1
CDR3 DNA: TGTGCCAGCAGTGACTCGGCGAACACTGAAGCTTTCTTT
CDR3 protein: CASSDSANTEAFF

V gene: TRBV28
clone size: few
D gene: TRBD1
J gene: TRBJ2-3
CDR3 DNA: TGTGCCAGCAGTTCGGGACAGGGGGAAATAGATACGCAGTATTTT
CDR3 protein: CASSSGQGEIDTQYF

V gene: TRBV9
clone size: .
D gene: .
J gene: TRBJ1-2
CDR3 DNA: TGTGCCAGCAGCGTAGGGGACACCTCTAACTATGGCTACACCTTC
CDR3 protein: CASSVGDTSNYGYTF

V gene: TRBV19
clone size: .
D gene: .
J gene: TRBJ1-1
CDR3 DNA: TGTGCCAGTAGTCCCGGGGGGGCCGCTCGTGAAGCTTTCTTT
CDR3 protein: CASSPGGAAREAFF

V gene: TRBV2
clone size: .
D gene: .
J gene: TRBJ2-5
CDR3 DNA: TGTGCCAGCAGTGCGACTAGTTCCCGCGCCAGCGAGACCCAGTACTTC
CDR3 protein: CASSATSSRASETQYF

V gene: TRBV7-9
clone size: .
D gene: .
J gene: TRBJ1-2
CDR3 DNA: TGTGCCAGCGGTTCAGGGGCGGCTGGCTACACCTTC
CDR3 protein: CASGSGAAGYTF

V gene: TRBV4-2
clone size: .
D gene: .
J gene: TRBJ1-5
CDR3 DNA: TGTGCCAGCAGCCAAGCGAGGGATAGCAATCAGCCCCAGCATTTT
CDR3 protein: CASSQARDSNQPQHF

V gene: TRBV7-3
clone size: .
D gene: TRBD2
J gene: TRBJ2-5
CDR3 DNA: TGTGCCAGCAGCTTACTCGCGGGAGTGACAGAGACCCAGTACTTC
CDR3 protein: CASSLLAGVTETQYF

V gene: TRBV2
clone size: .
D gene: TRBD2
J gene: TRBJ2-1
CDR3 DNA: TGTGCCAGCAGTACGGGACTAGCGGGAGACAATGAGCAGTTCTTC
CDR3 protein: CASSTGLAGDNEQFF

V gene: TRBV29-1
clone size: .
D gene: .
J gene: TRBJ2-7
CDR3 DNA: TGCAGCGTTGAAGGGACGGCGCCCTACGAGCAGTACTTC
CDR3 protein: CSVEGTAPYEQYF

V gene: TRBV27
clone size: .
D gene: .
J gene: TRBJ1-4
CDR3 DNA: TGTGCCAGCAGTTTTTCAGGCCTGGCAACTAATGAAAAACTGTTTTTT
CDR3 protein: CASSFSGLATNEKLFF

V gene: TRBV28
clone size: .
D gene: .
J gene: TRBJ1-2
CDR3 DNA: TGTGCCAGCAGCCCAGGGCTTGGCTACACCTTC
CDR3 protein: CASSPGLGYTF

V gene: TRBV15
clone size: .
D gene: TRBD1
J gene: TRBJ2-4
CDR3 DNA: TGTGCCACCAGCAGTGGACAGGGGGAGGTAGCCAAAAACATTCAGTACTTC
CDR3 protein: CATSSGQGEVAKNIQYF

V gene: TRBV2
clone size: .
D gene: .
J gene: TRBJ2-7
CDR3 DNA: TGTGCCAGCAGCGTGGACAGTACCTACGAGCAGTACTTC
CDR3 protein: CASSVDSTYEQYF

V gene: TRBV19
clone size: .
D gene: .
J gene: TRBJ1-5
CDR3 DNA: TGTGCCAGTAGTCAGGACCGGGACGGCCCCAATCAGCCCCAGCATTTT
CDR3 protein: CASSQDRDGPNQPQHF

V gene: TRBV28
clone size: .
D gene: TRBD1
J gene: TRBJ1-1
CDR3 DNA: TGTGCCAGCAGCGACGGGGACAGGGGAATGAACACTGAAGCTTTCTTT
CDR3 protein: CASSDGDRGMNTEAFF

V gene: TRBV5-1
clone size: .
D gene: .
J gene: TRBJ1-1
CDR3 DNA: TGCGCCAGCAGCTTGGGGGCGGGCCCGAACACTGAAGCTTTCTTT
CDR3 protein: CASSLGAGPNTEAFF

V gene: TRBV9
clone size: .
D gene: TRBD2
J gene: TRBJ2-1
CDR3 DNA: TGTGCCAGCAGCGTAGGACCCCCTGGCGGGAGCTTAGATGAGCAGTTCTTC
CDR3 protein: CASSVGPPGGSLDEQFF

V gene: TRBV10-3
clone size: .
D gene: .
J gene: TRBJ2-3
CDR3 DNA: TGTGCCATAGGTTTGACAGATACGCAGTATTTT
CDR3 protein: CAIGLTDTQYF

V gene: TRBV6-5
clone size: .
D gene: TRBD1
J gene: TRBJ1-5
CDR3 DNA: TGTGCCAGCAGAGCCGGACAGGGGGGCCCACGGCCCCAGCATTTT
CDR3 protein: CASRAGQGGPRPQHF

V gene: TRBV4-1
clone size: .
D gene: TRBD2
J gene: TRBJ2-3
CDR3 DNA: TGCGCCAGTAAAGCACTAGCGGGGTCCACAGATACGCAGTATTTT
CDR3 protein: CASKALAGSTDTQYF

V gene: TRBV7-9
clone size: .
D gene: .
J gene: TRBJ1-4
CDR3 DNA: TGTGCCAGCAGCTTAGAGGGCGGCTCTCGGGAAAAACTGTTTTTT
CDR3 protein: CASSLEGGSREKLFF

V gene: TRBV5-1
clone size: .
D gene: TRBD2
J gene: TRBJ2-7
CDR3 DNA: TGCGCCAGCAGCTCGGGACTAGCGGGAGTCTACGAGCAGTACTTC
CDR3 protein: CASSSGLAGVYEQYF

V gene: TRBV4-1
clone size: few
D gene: TRBD2
J gene: TRBJ2-1
CDR3 DNA: TGCGCCAGCAGCCAAGATCCGGGAGGTAACAATGAGCAGTTCTTC
CDR3 protein: CASSQDPGGNNEQFF

V gene: TRBV27
clone size: once
D gene: TRBD1
J gene: TRBJ2-7
CDR3 DNA: TGTGCCAGCAGTTTATCAGGGGGCATTACGAACGAGCAGTACTTC
CDR3 protein: CASSLSGGITNEQYF

V gene: TRBV6-5
clone size: .
D gene: .
J gene: TRBJ1-3
CDR3 DNA: TGTGCCAGCAGTTGGGGGCCTGGAAACACCATATATTTT
CDR3 protein: CASSWGPGNTIYF

V gene: TRBV27
clone size: .
D gene: TRBD2
J gene: TRBJ2-2
CDR3 DNA: TGTGCCAGCAGTTTATTTAGCGGGAGTAGTACCGGGGAGCTGTTTTTT
CDR3 protein: CASSLFSGSSTGELFF

V gene: TRBV5-5
clone size: .
D gene: TRBD1
J gene: TRBJ2-7
CDR3 DNA: TGTGCCAGCAGCCCCCGACAGGGCAGCTCCTACGAGCAGTACTTC
CDR3 protein: CASSPRQGSSYEQYF

V gene: TRBV15
clone size: .
D gene: .
J gene: TRBJ1-5
CDR3 DNA: TGTGCCACCAGCAGAGATTATTCAGGGCTTAATCAGCCCCAGCATTTT
CDR3 protein: CATSRDYSGLNQPQHF